The 14 T cell receptor beta chains listed next were all sequenced from one sample in a study of T cells in Graves' hyperthyroidism and ophthalmopathy. There were TCR beta CDR3 regions amplified from RNA transcripts. First-round RT-PCR of the TCR CDR3 relied on the HTBI primer set. TCRdb recomputed calls from the multiplex PCR reads with MiXCR, one row per CDR3 protein. The data show hundreds of thousands of distinct CDR3 sequences, roughly 17% seen once. Sequencing used blood. The receptors were sampled from a woman aged 25 to 39 with Graves' hyperthyroidism.

This clonotype was detected ten times or more. The V and J genes are TRBV18 and TRBJ2-1; TRBD1 matches at 8 bases. J was trimmed by 0 bases and V by 4 bases; bases with no gene match: 5. This CDR3 contains 16 residues. Per the germline V gene, CDR1 is KGHSH and CDR2 is LQKENI. CDR3 loop: CASSHRTGISYNEQFF. In DNA, the CDR3 is TGTGCCAGCTCACACCGGACAGGGATCTCCTACAATGAGCAGTTCTTC.

A few counts support this clonotype. The chain combines TRBV29-1 with TRBJ2-2; 7 nucleotides align to TRBD2. The CDR3 runs 14 residues. V gave up 6 bases and J gave up 1 base; unmatched junction bases: 5. CDR1 and CDR2 (germline): SQVTM, ANQGSEA. CDR3 nucleotides: TGCAGCGTCCCGGGACTAAAGAACACCGGGGAGCTGTTTTTT. Protein sequence: CSVPGLKNTGELFF.

This clonotype was seen repeatedly, ten times or more. The chain carries TRBV6-2 or TRBV6-3 and TRBJ2-7, with TRBD2 matching over 10 bases. The CDR3 has 17 residues. With 0 bases clipped from V and 3 bases from J, the junction kept 8 bases outside the gene matches. The germline V gene has CDR1 MNHEY and CDR2 SVGEGT. The CDR3 protein is CASSYSASGSSYYEQYF. CDR3 bases: TGTGCCAGCAGTTACTCGGCTAGCGGGAGTAGTTACTACGAGCAGTACTTC.

This clonotype was found a few times. The chain combines TRBV6-1 with TRBJ1-6; TRBD1 matches at 10 bases. Trimming at V came to 6 bases and at J to 8 bases, leaving 7 bases not matched to a gene. There are 15 residues in the CDR3. Germline CDR1 reads MNHNS; CDR2 reads SASEGT. Here the CDR3 DNA reads TGTGCCAGCAGCCAAGGGACAGGGGCGGATTCACCCCTCCACTTT. Its protein product is CASSQGTGADSPLHF.

The chain joins TRBV6-1 to TRBJ1-1, with unresolved D. The CDR3 runs 12 residues. Trimming removed 7 bases at V and 3 bases at J, with 9 bases between. The V gene's germline CDR1 is MNHNS and CDR2 SASEGT. CDR3 amino acids: CASKHQYTEAFF. CDR3 DNA: TGTGCCAGCAAGCACCAGTACACTGAAGCTTTCTTT.

There are a few counts of this clonotype. The genes are TRBV28 and TRBJ1-4; D gene ambiguous. CDR3 length: 18 residues. The germline V gene has CDR1 MDHEN and CDR2 SYDVKM. Trimming shortened V by 5 bases and J by 0 bases, and 19 bases separated the two germline ends. The CDR3 here is CASSPGRYNLPTNEKLFF. CDR3 bases: TGTGCCAGCAGTCCAGGACGGTATAATCTGCCAACTAATGAAAAACTGTTTTTT.

This clonotype was counted ten times or more. The chain couples TRBV28 to TRBJ2-7; 8 nucleotides line up with TRBD2. The CDR3 runs to 14 residues. Germline trimming cut 6 bases from V and 3 bases from J; bases unmatched to any gene: 7. Germline CDR1 MDHEN, CDR2 SYDVKM. CDR3 in amino acids: CASSTSAGGYEQYF. CDR3 DNA sequence: TGTGCCAGCAGCACTAGCGCGGGGGGCTACGAGCAGTACTTC. Based on the CDR3 plus reference TRBV28 and TRBJ2-7, the full variable domain is DVKVTQSSRYLVKRTGEKVFLECVQDMDHENMFWYRQDPGLGLRLIYFSYDVKMKEKGDIPEGYSVSREKKERFSLILESASTNQTSMYLCASSTSAGGYEQYFGPGTRLTVT.

The rearrangement joins TRBV6-1 to TRBJ2-3, with 9 positions matching TRBD1. Germline CDR1 MNHNS, CDR2 SASEGT. The V and J ends lost 8 bases and 6 bases, in that order; junction bases with no gene match: 15. The CDR3 is made up of 16 amino acids. CDR3 loop: CASDETGGVGSDTQYF. As DNA, the CDR3 is TGTGCCAGCGATGAGACAGGGGGGGTGGGGAGCGATACGCAGTATTTT.

The chain is built from TRBV9 and TRBJ2-7; 7 nucleotides match TRBD1. Germline V gene data show CDR1 as SGDLS and CDR2 as YYNGEE. This CDR3 spans 15 amino acids. J lost 5 bases, V lost 0 bases, and 8 bases had no gene match. The CDR3 loop reads CASSVGGQMAHEQYF. The CDR3 DNA sequence: TGTGCCAGCAGCGTAGGGGGACAGATGGCACACGAGCAGTACTTC.

The table lists this clonotype with a few counts. The V and J genes are TRBV5-1 and TRBJ2-6, with D tentatively TRBD1 or TRBD2 (5 bases each). This CDR3 spans 18 amino acids. Trimming shortened V by 2 bases and J by 0 bases, and 15 bases separated the two germline ends. Per germline, CDR1 SGHRS and CDR2 YFSETQ. The CDR3 protein is CASSLDPGRISGANVLTF. CDR3 coding DNA: TGCGCCAGCAGCTTAGACCCGGGACGGATCTCTGGGGCCAACGTCCTGACTTTC.

This clonotype was counted many times. The chain joins TRBV7-2 to TRBJ1-1, with a possible D match to TRBD1 (5 bases). The ends were cut back, 2 bases at V and 1 base at J, with 11 bases in the middle. The germline gives CDR1 SGHTA, CDR2 FQGNSA. This CDR3 is 15 amino acids long. DNA for the CDR3: TGTGCCAGCAGCTTACTCGCAGGGCCGAACACTGAAGCTTTCTTT. Residues: CASSLLAGPNTEAFF.

CDR3 in amino acids: CASSEGTIEETQYF. CDR3 nucleotides: TGTGCCAGCAGTGAAGGGACAATAGAGGAGACCCAGTACTTC. The chain employs TRBV6-1 and TRBJ2-5, with a tentative D call TRBD1 (5 bases). V lost 1 base and J lost 5, with 11 bases in between. The CDR3 is 14 amino acids. Germline V gene lookup returns CDR1 MNHNS and CDR2 SASEGT.

The chain recombines TRBV10-3 with TRBJ1-6, with D hard to call. Germline V lookup: CDR1 ENHRY, CDR2 SYGVKD. With 10 bases removed from V and 8 bases from J, the gap between germline ends came to 21 bases. The CDR3 runs to 15 residues. CDR3 protein: CATTPEPQRDSPLHF. CDR3 DNA sequence: TGTGCCACCACCCCGGAACCACAGAGGGATTCACCCCTCCACTTT.

This rearrangement joins TRBV29-1 to TRBJ1-2, with TRBD1 matching over 8 bases. From germline, CDR1 is SQVTM and CDR2 ANQGSEA. J gave up 4 bases and V 3 bases, and 7 bases lay outside the gene matches. The CDR3 is 14 residues long. The CDR3 DNA reads as TGCAGCGTTGATATGGACAGGGCGTTCTATGGCTACACCTTC. This translates into CSVDMDRAFYGYTF.